This T cell receptor (beta chain) was found in a study of T cells in Graves' hyperthyroidism and ophthalmopathy. Overall study context: Peripheral blood was taken when the disease was first diagnosed, before any treatment began.

RNA transcripts provided the source from which TCR beta CDR3 regions were amplified. Initially, a first-round RT-PCR of the TCR CDR3 employed the HTBI primer set. TCRdb re-called the multiplex PCR reads with MiXCR, one entry per CDR3 protein. The top ten hold approximately 10% of the sample, which has hundreds of thousands of distinct CDR3 sequences, about 38% seen once. Per germline, CDR1 DFQATT and CDR2 SNEGSKA (reference sequence). There are 13 residues in the CDR3. With 3 bases removed from V and 4 bases from J, the gap between germline ends came to 12 bases. Study conclusions and caveats: Median prediction lead before ophthalmopathy onset was 5 to 7.5 months with the model. Most expanded thyroid clonotypes above 0.001 recurred in blood.

With regard to this clonotype: What it binds is not known.

Sequencing used blood. The chain joins TRBV20-1 to TRBJ2-5, with D unresolved. The receptor's source is a man between 18 and 29 years old with Graves' hyperthyroidism. The CDR3, as DNA: TGCAGTGCTAGTATAACGGTTCGAGAGACCCAGTACTTC. It yields the protein CSASITVRETQYF.